This TCR beta chain stems from a study of cytomegalovirus exposure and HLA in healthy donors. This CDR3 comprises 14 residues. Germline V gene data show CDR1 as SNHLY and CDR2 as FYNNEI. V lost 4 bases and J 0 bases, leaving 7 bases between the germline ends. Amplification used 60 Vbeta primers and 13 Jbeta primers. Some clones are missing from TCRdb's copy, which holds only in-frame ones; the method was immunoSEQ multiplex PCR. The table shows about 180,000 clones, with approximately 70% occurring only once. The sample holds one count of this clone. The target antigen is unknown. Whole-study results and caveats: TCR association rates varied by HLA locus in a later analysis, with DRB1 highest and HLA-C lowest. In a later analysis, parvovirus B19, influenza, CMV and Epstein-Barr virus appeared linked to several top co-occurrence clusters. Per a later analysis, HLA-associated TCR beta chains showed more clonal expansion than other, equally common TCR beta chains. It was assumed in the presence/absence analyses that sequencing depth was roughly uniform across donors.

The chain uses TRBV2 and TRBJ1-5; D ambiguous. This sequence originates from a human donor in good health. The specimen was PBMCs. In DNA, the CDR3 is TGTGCCAGCAGTGCGGAGATTAGCAATCAGCCCCAGCATTTT. Its protein product is CASSAEISNQPQHF.